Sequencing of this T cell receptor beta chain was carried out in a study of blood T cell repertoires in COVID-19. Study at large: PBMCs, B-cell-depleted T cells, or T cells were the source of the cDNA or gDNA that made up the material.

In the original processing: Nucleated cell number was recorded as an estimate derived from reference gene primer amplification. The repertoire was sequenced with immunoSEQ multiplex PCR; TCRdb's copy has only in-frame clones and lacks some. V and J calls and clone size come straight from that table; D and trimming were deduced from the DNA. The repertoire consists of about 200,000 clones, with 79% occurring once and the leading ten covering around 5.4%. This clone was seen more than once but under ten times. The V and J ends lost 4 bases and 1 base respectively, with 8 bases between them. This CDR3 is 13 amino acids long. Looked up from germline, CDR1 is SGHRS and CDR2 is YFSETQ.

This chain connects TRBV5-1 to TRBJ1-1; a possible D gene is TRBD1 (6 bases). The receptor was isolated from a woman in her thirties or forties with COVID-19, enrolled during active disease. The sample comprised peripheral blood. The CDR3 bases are TGCGCCAGCAGCCAACAGGGGAACACTGAAGCTTTCTTT. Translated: CASSQQGNTEAFF.